Below, 7 T cell receptor beta chains from the same sample are listed, as sequenced in a study of Graves' ophthalmopathy and Graves' hyperthyroidism. As the template, RNA transcripts were used to amplify TCR beta CDR3 regions. HTBI primers were used in a first-round RT-PCR, which preceded a second-round multiplex PCR. One entry per CDR3 protein, called by TCRdb with MiXCR from the multiplex PCR reads. The table includes hundreds of thousands of distinct CDR3 sequences, 40% detected once. Sequences were obtained from peripheral blood. These receptor sequences come from an adult man with Graves' ophthalmopathy.

The rearrangement uses TRBV20-1 and TRBJ2-5, with 7 positions matching TRBD2. J lost 3 bases, V lost 1 base, and 2 bases had no gene match. Germline-derived CDR1 and CDR2 are DFQATT and SNEGSKA (reference sequence). The CDR3 length is 13 residues. The chain's CDR3 is CSARGLAEETQYF. DNA of the CDR3: TGCAGTGCTAGAGGGCTAGCGGAAGAGACCCAGTACTTC.

This clonotype has ten or more counts. The chain couples TRBV24-1 to TRBJ1-4; no clear D gene. Germline V lookup: CDR1 KGHDR, CDR2 SFDVKD. The CDR3 extends over 15 amino acids. The V and J ends lost 3 bases and 8 bases respectively, with 15 bases between them. Here the CDR3 DNA reads TGTGCCACCAGTGATCCGCACGGGGAAGGAGAAAAACTGTTTTTT. Translating gives CATSDPHGEGEKLFF.

In its sample, this clonotype was seen many times. The V gene is TRBV29-1, the J gene TRBJ1-2; 7 nucleotides align to TRBD1. Germline loops: CDR1 SQVTM, CDR2 ANQGSEA. CDR3 length: 14 amino acids. The V and J ends lost 2 bases and 4 bases, in that order; junction bases with no gene match: 7. CDR3 nucleotide sequence: TGCAGCGTTGAATTTGGACAGGCGGCCTATGGCTACACCTTC. Its protein product is CSVEFGQAAYGYTF. Filled out from reference TRBV29-1 and TRBJ1-2, the complete variable domain reads SAVISQKPSRDICQRGTSLTIQCQVDSQVTMMFWYRQQPGQSLTLIATANQGSEATYESGFVIDKFPISRPNLTFSTLTVSNMSPEDSSIYLCSVEFGQAAYGYTFGSGTRLTVV.

Notes on this clonotype: The junction differs from germline at one of its ends, possibly a read error. As DNA, the CDR3 is TGCAGTGCTAGTGTCGCCAGGGTCCCAGAGACCCAGGACTTC. Protein sequence: CSASVARVPETQDF. This rearrangement joins TRBV20-1 to TRBJ2-5, with D possibly matching TRBD1 (5 bases). This CDR3 comprises 14 residues. Germline V lookup: CDR1 DFQATT, CDR2 SNEGSKA (reference sequence).

The rearrangement links TRBV29-1 to TRBJ1-1; D uncertain. The CDR3 runs to 14 residues. Germline V CDR1 and CDR2: SQVTM, ANQGSEA. The V gene lost 7 bases and the J gene lost 2 bases, with 17 bases spanning the gap. The CDR3 DNA reads TGCAGCGCAATGCCGGAGACCACAAACACTGAAGCTTTCTTT. Its translation is CSAMPETTNTEAFF.

This chain connects TRBV25-1 to TRBJ2-3, with 8 positions matching TRBD1. Germline V gives CDR1 MGHDK, CDR2 SYGVNS. CDR3 length: 15 residues. The ends lost 3 bases at V and 4 bases at J; junction bases unmatched: 6. CDR3 sequence reads: CASSDPGQGPDTQYF. The CDR3 DNA reads TGTGCCAGCAGTGACCCCGGACAGGGACCAGATACGCAGTATTTT.

The rearrangement links TRBV2 to TRBJ2-7; D is ambiguous. Germline lookup yields CDR1 SNHLY and CDR2 FYNNEI. The CDR3 loop spans 14 amino acids. V was pared by 3 bases and J by 7 bases, with 16 bases between. CDR3 coding DNA: TGTGCCAGCAGTGACTCGGTCGGCTACAATGAGCAGTACTTC. Translated: CASSDSVGYNEQYF.